This T cell receptor beta chain was identified during a study of blood T cell repertoires in COVID-19. Profiling relied on immunoSEQ multiplex PCR, and the TCRdb table lists in-frame clones only, not all of them. The sample has some 180,000 clones, roughly 84% seen once. Germline V gene data show CDR1 as MNHEY and CDR2 as SVGEGT. The V segment lost 0 bases and the J segment 9 bases; nucleotides outside the gene matches: 13. The CDR3 length is 18 residues. The V gene is TRBV6-2 or TRBV6-3, the J gene TRBJ2-5, with TRBD2 matching over 13 bases. Sequenced sample: PBMCs or T cells enriched from blood (not recorded which). The TCR originated in a woman aged 30 to 39 who had been exposed to COVID-19. CDR3 residues: CASSYSRLAGGTEWAQYF. For the CDR3, the DNA is TGTGCCAGCAGTTACTCAAGACTAGCGGGGGGAACCGAGTGGGCCCAGTACTTC.